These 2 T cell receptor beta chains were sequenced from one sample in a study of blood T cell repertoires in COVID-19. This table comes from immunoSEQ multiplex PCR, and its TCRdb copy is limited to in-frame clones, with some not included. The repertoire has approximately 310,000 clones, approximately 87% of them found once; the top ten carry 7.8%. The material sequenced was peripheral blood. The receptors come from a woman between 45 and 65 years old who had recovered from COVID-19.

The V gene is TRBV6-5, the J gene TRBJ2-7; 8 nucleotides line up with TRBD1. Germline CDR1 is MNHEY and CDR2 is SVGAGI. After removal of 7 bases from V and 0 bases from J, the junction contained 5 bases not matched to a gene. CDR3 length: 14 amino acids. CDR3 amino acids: CASTPGGSSYEQYF. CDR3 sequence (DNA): TGTGCCAGCACCCCAGGGGGCTCCTCCTACGAGCAGTACTTC.

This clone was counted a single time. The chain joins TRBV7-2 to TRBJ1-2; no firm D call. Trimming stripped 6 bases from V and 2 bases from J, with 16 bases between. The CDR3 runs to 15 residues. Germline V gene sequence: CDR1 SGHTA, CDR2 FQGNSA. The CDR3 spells CASSHVVGENYGYTF. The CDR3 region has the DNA TGTGCCAGCAGTCACGTAGTCGGGGAGAACTATGGCTACACCTTC.